Given below is one TCR beta chain in context. Antigen unknown. The sample originates from a study of identical twins' blood T cells. About the study: Twelve libraries, six alpha and six beta, gave some 52 million reads. Findings of the study overall: Out-of-frame TCRbeta clonotypes reportedly had markedly more similar V usage in twins than unrelated donors. Each donor's most abundant TCRbeta clonotypes shared more CDR3 sequences with her twin than unrelated donors.

Original processing methods: Per-library CDR3 reads ranged about 2.2 to 4 million; clonotypes, ~85,000 to ~550,000. TCRdb independently ran MiXCR on the 5' RACE reads; one entry per CDR3 protein. What appears here as the V and J calls and clone size reflects TCRdb's work, not the paper's. The sample yields 400,000 or so distinct CDR3 sequences, around 30% seen once. The source material was PBMCs. The sequence was collected from a woman aged 18 to 55 in good health.

CDR3 sequence (DNA): TGCAGCGTTGAAGGACATGGGACCTACAATGAGCAGTTCTTC. Its protein is CSVEGHGTYNEQFF. The rearrangement joins TRBV29-1 to TRBJ2-1; unclear D gene. This CDR3 region has 14 residues. Looked up from germline, CDR1 is SQVTM and CDR2 is ANQGSEA. The germline V and J ends were trimmed by 1 base and 2 bases, with 9 bases remaining between them.